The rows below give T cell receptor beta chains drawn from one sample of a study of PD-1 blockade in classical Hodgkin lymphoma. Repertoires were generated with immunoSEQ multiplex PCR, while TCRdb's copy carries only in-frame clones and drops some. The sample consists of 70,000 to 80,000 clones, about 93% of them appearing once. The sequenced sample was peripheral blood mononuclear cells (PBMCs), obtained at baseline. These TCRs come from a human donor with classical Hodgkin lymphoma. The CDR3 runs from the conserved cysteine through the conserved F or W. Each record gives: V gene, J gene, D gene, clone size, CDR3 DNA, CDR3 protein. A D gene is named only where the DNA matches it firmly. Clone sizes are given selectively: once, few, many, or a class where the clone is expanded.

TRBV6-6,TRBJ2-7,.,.,TGTGCCAGCAGTTACGCGAGCGGACCGGTGTCCGAGCAGTACTTC,CASSYASGPVSEQYF
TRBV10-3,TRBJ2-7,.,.,TGTGCCATCAGAGGGGGTTACGAGCAGTACTTC,CAIRGGYEQYF
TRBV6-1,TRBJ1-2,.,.,TGTGCCAGCAGTGAATTGAGGTTGAGTAACTATGGCTACACCTTC,CASSELRLSNYGYTF
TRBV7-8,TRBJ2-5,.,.,TGTGCCAGCAGCTTATTCGGGGCTGAAGAGACCCAGTACTTC,CASSLFGAEETQYF
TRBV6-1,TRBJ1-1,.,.,TGTGCCAGCCTTCAGGGGTTAGCTGAAGCTTTCTTT,CASLQGLAEAFF
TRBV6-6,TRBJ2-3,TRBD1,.,TGTGCCAGCAGGGCCGGGACAGGGAGGAGGCAGTATTTT,CASRAGTGRRQYF
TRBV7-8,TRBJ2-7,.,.,TGTGCCAGCAGCTTAGAGGGGGGCGGGCGCGGGGGCCGCTACGAGCAGTACTTC,CASSLEGGGRGGRYEQYF
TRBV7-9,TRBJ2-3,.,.,TGTGCCAGCAGCTTTGCCGGGGGCGGAGATACGCAGTATTTT,CASSFAGGGDTQYF
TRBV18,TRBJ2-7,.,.,TGTGCCAGCTCACCTTTTCACGAGCAGTACTTC,CASSPFHEQYF
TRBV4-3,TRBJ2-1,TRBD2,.,TGCGCCAGCAGCCAGGGCCCCTTAGCGGGCAGTACCTACAATGAGCAGTTCTTC,CASSQGPLAGSTYNEQFF
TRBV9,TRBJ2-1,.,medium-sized,TGTGCCAGCAGCGTAGGGAATCGAAAAGACAATGAGCAGTTCTTC,CASSVGNRKDNEQFF
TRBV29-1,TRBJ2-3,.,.,TGCAGCGTTAATGGCAGGCTAAGACACACAGATACGCAGTATTTT,CSVNGRLRHTDTQYF
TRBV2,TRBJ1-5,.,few,TGTGCCAGCAGTGTCATGGTCCCGGATCAGCCCCAGCATTTT,CASSVMVPDQPQHF
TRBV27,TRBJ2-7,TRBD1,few,TGTGCCAGCAGTTGGGGACAGGGGGCAGGGGAGCAGTACTTC,CASSWGQGAGEQYF
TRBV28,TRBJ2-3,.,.,TGTGCCAGCTCTCTAGAGACGCAGTATTTT,CASSLETQYF
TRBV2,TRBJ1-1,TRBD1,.,TGTGCCAGCAGCCGGACAGGGGGCGGCTGGATGAACACTGAAGCTTTCTTT,CASSRTGGGWMNTEAFF